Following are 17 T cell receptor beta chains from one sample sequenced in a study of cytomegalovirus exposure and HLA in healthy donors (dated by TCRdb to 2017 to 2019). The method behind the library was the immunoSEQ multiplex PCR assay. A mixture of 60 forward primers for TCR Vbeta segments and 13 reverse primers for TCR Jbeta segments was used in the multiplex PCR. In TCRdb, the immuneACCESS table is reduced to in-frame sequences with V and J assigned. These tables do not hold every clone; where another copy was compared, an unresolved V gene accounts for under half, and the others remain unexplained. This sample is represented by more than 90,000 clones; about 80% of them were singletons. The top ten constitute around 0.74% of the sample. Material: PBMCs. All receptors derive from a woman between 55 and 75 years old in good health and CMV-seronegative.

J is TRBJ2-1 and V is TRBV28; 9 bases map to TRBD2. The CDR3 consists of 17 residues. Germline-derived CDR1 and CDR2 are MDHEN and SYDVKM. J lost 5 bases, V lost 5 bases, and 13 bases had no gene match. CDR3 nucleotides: TGTGCCAGCAGTGCACCTTTCGGGACTAGCCCAAACAATGAGCAGTTCTTC. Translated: CASSAPFGTSPNNEQFF.

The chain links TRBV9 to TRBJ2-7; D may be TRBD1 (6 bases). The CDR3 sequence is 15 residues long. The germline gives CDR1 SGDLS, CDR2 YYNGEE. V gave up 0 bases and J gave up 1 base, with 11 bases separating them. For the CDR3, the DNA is TGTGCCAGCAGCGTAGGAGTCCAGGGGTCCTACGAGCAGTACTTC. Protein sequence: CASSVGVQGSYEQYF.

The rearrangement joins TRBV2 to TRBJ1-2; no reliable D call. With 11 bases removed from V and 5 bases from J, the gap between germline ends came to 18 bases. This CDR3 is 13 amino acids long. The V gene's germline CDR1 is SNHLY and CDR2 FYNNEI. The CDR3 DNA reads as TGTGCCTCGGCCGGGGTGGTTGGTTATGGCTACACCTTC. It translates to CASAGVVGYGYTF.

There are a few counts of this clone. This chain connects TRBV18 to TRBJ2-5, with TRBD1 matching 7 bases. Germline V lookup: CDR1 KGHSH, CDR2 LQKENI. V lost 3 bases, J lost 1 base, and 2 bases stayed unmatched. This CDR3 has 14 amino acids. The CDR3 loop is CASSPGQPQETQYF. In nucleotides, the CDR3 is TGTGCCAGCTCACCGGGACAGCCCCAAGAGACCCAGTACTTC.

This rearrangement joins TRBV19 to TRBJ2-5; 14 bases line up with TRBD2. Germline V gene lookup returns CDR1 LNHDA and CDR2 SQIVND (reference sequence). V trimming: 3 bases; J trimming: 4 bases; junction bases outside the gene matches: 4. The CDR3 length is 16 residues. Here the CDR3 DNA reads TGTGCCAGTAGTATGACTAGCGGGGGGGTAGCAGAGACCCAGTACTTC. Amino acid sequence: CASSMTSGGVAETQYF. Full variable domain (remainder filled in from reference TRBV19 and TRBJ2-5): DGGITQSPKYLFRKEGQNVTLSCEQNLNHDAMYWYRQDPGQGLRLIYYSQIVNDFQKGDIAEGYSVSREKKESFPLTVTSAQKNPTAFYLCASSMTSGGVAETQYFGPGTRLLVL.

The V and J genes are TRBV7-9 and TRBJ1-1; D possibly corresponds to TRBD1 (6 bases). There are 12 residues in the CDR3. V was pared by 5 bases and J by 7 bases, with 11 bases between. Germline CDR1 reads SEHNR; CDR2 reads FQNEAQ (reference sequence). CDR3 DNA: TGTGCCAGCAGCCTGGACAGTCTTGAAGCTTTCTTT. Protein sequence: CASSLDSLEAFF.

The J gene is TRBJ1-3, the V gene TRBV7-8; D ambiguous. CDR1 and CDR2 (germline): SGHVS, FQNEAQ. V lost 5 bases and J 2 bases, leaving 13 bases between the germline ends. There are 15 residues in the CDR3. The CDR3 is CASSLTNSPGNTIYF. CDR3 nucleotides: TGTGCCAGCAGCCTCACCAATAGTCCTGGAAACACCATATATTTT.

This chain's CDR3 is CAISSGSNQPQHF. The CDR3, as DNA: TGTGCCATCAGTTCGGGGAGCAATCAGCCCCAGCATTTT. The chain carries TRBV10-3 and TRBJ1-5; D unclear. Trimming took off 5 bases at V and 1 base at J, with 6 bases between the two ends. The CDR3 sequence is 13 residues long. Germline CDR1 and CDR2: ENHRY and SYGVKD.

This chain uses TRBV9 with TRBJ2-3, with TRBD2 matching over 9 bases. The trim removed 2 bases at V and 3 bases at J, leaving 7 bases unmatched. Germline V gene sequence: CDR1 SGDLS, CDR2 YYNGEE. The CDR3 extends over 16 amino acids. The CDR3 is CASSVGTSISTDTQYF. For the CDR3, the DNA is TGTGCCAGCAGCGTTGGGACTAGCATATCTACAGATACGCAGTATTTT. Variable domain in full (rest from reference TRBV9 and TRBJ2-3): DSGVTQTPKHLITATGQRVTLRCSPRSGDLSVYWYQQSLDQGLQFLIQYYNGEERAKGNILERFSAQQFPDLHSELNLSSLELGDSALYFCASSVGTSISTDTQYFGPGTRLTVL.

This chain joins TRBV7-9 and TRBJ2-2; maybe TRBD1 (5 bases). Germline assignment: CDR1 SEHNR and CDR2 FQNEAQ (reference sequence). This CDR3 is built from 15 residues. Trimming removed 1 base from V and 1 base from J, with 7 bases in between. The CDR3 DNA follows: TGTGCCAGCAGCTTAGACAGGATGAACACCGGGGAGCTGTTTTTT. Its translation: CASSLDRMNTGELFF.

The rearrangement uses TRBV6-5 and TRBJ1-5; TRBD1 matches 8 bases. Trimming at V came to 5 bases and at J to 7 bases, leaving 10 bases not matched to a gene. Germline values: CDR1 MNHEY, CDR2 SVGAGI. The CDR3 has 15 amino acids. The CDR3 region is CASSIGQGRGQPQHF. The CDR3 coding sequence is TGTGCCAGCAGTATCGGACAGGGACGAGGACAGCCCCAGCATTTT.

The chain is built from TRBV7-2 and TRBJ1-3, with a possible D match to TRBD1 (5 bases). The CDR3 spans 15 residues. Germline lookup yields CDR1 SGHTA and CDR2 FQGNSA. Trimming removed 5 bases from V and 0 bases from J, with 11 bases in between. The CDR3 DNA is TGTGCCAGCAGCCGTGGGGGGGTCTCTGGAAACACCATATATTTT. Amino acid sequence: CASSRGGVSGNTIYF. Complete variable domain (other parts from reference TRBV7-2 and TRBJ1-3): GAGVSQSPSNKVTEKGKDVELRCDPISGHTALYWYRQSLGQGLEFLIYFQGNSAPDKSGLPSDRFSAERTGGSVSTLTIQRTQQEDSAVYLCASSRGGVSGNTIYFGEGSWLTVV.

This CDR3 reads CASGIKQGYEQYF. The CDR3, as DNA: TGTGCCAGCGGCATCAAACAGGGCTACGAGCAGTACTTC. The chain has TRBV6-1 and TRBJ2-7; a possible D gene is TRBD1 (6 bases). Per the germline V gene, CDR1 is MNHNS and CDR2 is SASEGT. The CDR3 loop spans 13 amino acids. Trimming pared 8 bases from V and 3 bases from J, leaving 14 bases between.

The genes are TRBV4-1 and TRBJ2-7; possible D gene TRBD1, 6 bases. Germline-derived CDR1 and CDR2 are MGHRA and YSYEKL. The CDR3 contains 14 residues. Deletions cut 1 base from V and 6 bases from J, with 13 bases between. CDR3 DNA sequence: TGCGCCAGCAGCCAAGGACAGGTCGAGAGCGAGCAGTACTTC. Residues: CASSQGQVESEQYF.

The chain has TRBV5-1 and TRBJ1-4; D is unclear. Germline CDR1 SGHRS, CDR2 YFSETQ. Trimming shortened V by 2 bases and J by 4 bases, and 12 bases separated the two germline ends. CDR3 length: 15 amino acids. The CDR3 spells CASSLGGNINEKLFF. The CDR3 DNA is TGCGCCAGCAGCTTAGGAGGGAACATTAATGAAAAACTGTTTTTT.

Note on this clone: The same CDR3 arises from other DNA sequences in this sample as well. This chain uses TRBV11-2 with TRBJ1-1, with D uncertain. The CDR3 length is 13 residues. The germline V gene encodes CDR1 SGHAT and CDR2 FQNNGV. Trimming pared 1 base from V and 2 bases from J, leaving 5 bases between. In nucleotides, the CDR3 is TGTGCCAGCAGCTTAGGAGGTAACACTGAAGCTTTCTTT. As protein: CASSLGGNTEAFF.

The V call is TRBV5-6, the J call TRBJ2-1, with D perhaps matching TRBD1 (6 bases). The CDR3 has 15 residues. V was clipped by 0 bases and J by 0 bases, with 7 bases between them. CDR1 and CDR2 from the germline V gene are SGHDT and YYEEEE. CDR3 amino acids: CASSLGTASYNEQFF. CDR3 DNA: TGTGCCAGCAGCTTGGGGACAGCCTCCTACAATGAGCAGTTCTTC.